This passage covers 32 T cell receptor beta chains from one sample sequenced in a study of CD8 T cells in ankylosing spondylitis. Via MiXCR, TCRdb re-called the 5' RACE reads, giving one row per CDR3 protein. The table records about 240,000 distinct CDR3 sequences, under 30% of them present only once. The sequenced material came from blood, either unsorted or a sorted T cell fraction (not recorded which). The receptors derive from a male donor with ankylosing spondylitis or in good health (not recorded which).

This clonotype was observed many times. V and J are TRBV20-1 and TRBJ2-5; 9 positions match TRBD2. The V segment lost 5 bases and the J segment 2 bases; nucleotides outside the gene matches: 6. The CDR3 has 14 amino acids. In germline, CDR1 is DFQATT, CDR2 SNEGSKA (reference sequence). CDR3 amino acids: CSAFLAGAQETQYF. For the CDR3, the DNA is TGCAGTGCTTTTTTAGCGGGGGCACAAGAGACCCAGTACTTC.

A few counts support this clonotype. The V gene is TRBV7-3, the J gene TRBJ2-7; a weak D match, TRBD1 (5 bases). Between the trimmed V and J ends, which lost 2 bases and 1 base, there was a span of 12 bases. Germline V CDR1 and CDR2: SGHTA, FQGTGA. The CDR3 consists of 15 residues. CDR3 nucleotide sequence: TGTGCCAGCAGCTTAGTGCCCGACAGATCCTACGAGCAGTACTTC. It encodes CASSLVPDRSYEQYF.

At least ten counts were recorded for this clonotype. The chain employs TRBV28 and TRBJ2-7, with D possibly being TRBD1 (5 bases). This CDR3 has 14 residues. Germline loops: CDR1 MDHEN, CDR2 SYDVKM. Trimming took off 11 bases at V and 2 bases at J, with 19 bases between the two ends. CDR3 DNA: TGTGCCCCACCCCTGGACATAGCCCCCTACGAGCAGTACTTC. Its translation: CAPPLDIAPYEQYF.

The sample holds many counts of this clonotype. The chain links TRBV20-1 to TRBJ2-1; D remains ambiguous. The CDR3 loop spans 13 amino acids. The germline CDR1 and CDR2 sequences are DFQATT and SNEGSKA (reference sequence). Trimming removed 3 bases from V and 6 bases from J, with 12 bases in between. The CDR3 loop is CSASWGRGNEQFF. The DNA for the CDR3 is TGCAGTGCTAGTTGGGGTAGAGGCAATGAGCAGTTCTTC.

The CDR3, as DNA: TGCAGCGTTGGTCCCCCCGACGGGCACACCGGGGAGCTGTTTTTT. Translation: CSVGPPDGHTGELFF. This sequence joins TRBV29-1 and TRBJ2-2, with no clear D. V lost 4 bases, J lost 3 bases, and 15 bases lay in between. Germline values: CDR1 SQVTM, CDR2 ANQGSEA. This CDR3 comprises 15 residues.

This clonotype was counted many times. CDR3 DNA: TGTGCCAGCAGTTTGGACAGGGGATCTTCACCCCTCCACTTT. This encodes CASSLDRGSSPLHF. V is TRBV12-3 or TRBV12-4 and J is TRBJ1-6; 9 nucleotides agree with TRBD1. The CDR3 is 14 residues long. Trimming took 3 bases from V and 9 from J; bases not matched to a gene: 3.

In its sample, this clonotype was seen a few times. The genes are TRBV20-1 and TRBJ2-3; 10 bases map to TRBD2. V lost 3 bases and J lost 4; bases outside the gene matches: 10. Germline V gene sequence: CDR1 DFQATT, CDR2 SNEGSKA (reference sequence). The CDR3 runs 16 residues. CDR3 amino acids: CSASLIAGGRADTQYF. CDR3 sequence (DNA): TGCAGTGCTAGCCTCATAGCGGGGGGCCGGGCAGATACGCAGTATTTT.

This clonotype has just a few counts. CDR3 coding DNA: TGCAGTGTTAAACCGGGGCGCAAAGAGACCCAGTACTTC. Translating it yields CSVKPGRKETQYF. The V gene is TRBV20-1, the J gene TRBJ2-5; D is possibly TRBD1 or TRBD2 (5 bases each). This CDR3 is 13 amino acids long. The V gene's germline CDR1 is DFQATT and CDR2 SNEGSKA (reference sequence). Trimming removed 7 bases at V and 3 bases at J, with 15 bases between.

This clonotype was seen many times. This chain connects TRBV7-6 to TRBJ1-5; D perhaps matches TRBD1 (6 bases). From germline, CDR1 is SGHVS and CDR2 FNYEAQ. The CDR3 has 14 residues. The V end lost 0 bases, the J end lost 6 bases, and 9 bases lay between the germline ends. CDR3 DNA: TGTGCCAGCAGCTTAGCCGGGGGCGGTCAGCCCCAGCATTTT. Amino acids: CASSLAGGGQPQHF.

In its sample, this clonotype was seen many times. The V and J genes are TRBV15 and TRBJ2-1, with D possibly matching TRBD2 (6 bases). V was shortened by 3 bases and J by 8 bases, with 20 bases between the two germline ends. The CDR3 totals 16 residues. CDR1 and CDR2 (germline): LNHNV, YYDKDF (reference sequence). The CDR3 here is CATSSERVTRGDEQFF. CDR3 in DNA: TGTGCCACCAGCAGCGAAAGGGTCACACGCGGGGATGAGCAGTTCTTC. Full variable domain (missing parts from reference TRBV15 and TRBJ2-1): DAMVIQNPRYQVTQFGKPVTLSCSQTLNHNVMYWYQQKSSQAPKLLFHYYDKDFNNEADTPDNFQSRRPNTSFCFLDIRSPGLGDTAMYLCATSSERVTRGDEQFFGPGTRLTVL.

The sample holds many counts of this clonotype. The chain recombines TRBV14 with TRBJ2-2; D is ambiguous. The CDR3 has 16 residues. Trimming stripped 1 base from V and 7 bases from J, with 16 bases between. CDR1 SGHDN and CDR2 FVKESK come from the germline V gene. DNA for the CDR3: TGTGCCAGCAGCCAAGGGGTTACGAGAACCAGCGGGGAGCTGTTTTTT. It encodes CASSQGVTRTSGELFF.

This clonotype was picked up one time. The rearrangement joins TRBV25-1 to TRBJ2-7; 7 bases fit TRBD2. Germline values: CDR1 MGHDK, CDR2 SYGVNS. The ends lost 7 bases at V and 2 bases at J; junction bases unmatched: 8. The CDR3 extends over 14 amino acids. CDR3 in amino acids: CASNPAGVAYEQYF. CDR3 DNA: TGTGCCAGCAACCCTGCGGGGGTGGCCTACGAGCAGTACTTC.

The chain carries TRBV10-3 and TRBJ2-2, with 8 positions matching TRBD1. The CDR3 runs 14 residues. Trimming cost V 8 bases and J 1 base; bases outside gene matches: 3. Germline CDR1 and CDR2: ENHRY and SYGVKD. The CDR3 DNA follows: TGTGCCATCCCCGGGACAGGGAACACCGGGGAGCTGTTTTTT. It translates to CAIPGTGNTGELFF.

The chain has TRBV18 and TRBJ2-5, with TRBD2 identical over 9 bases. This CDR3 spans 16 amino acids. V dropped 0 bases and J dropped 3; count of bases not matched to a gene: 5. Germline-derived CDR1 and CDR2 are KGHSH and LQKENI. CDR3 in amino acids: CASSPPRRGGEETQYF. Written as DNA, the CDR3 is TGTGCCAGCTCACCACCGAGGCGGGGGGGAGAAGAGACCCAGTACTTC. Full variable domain (rest looked up from reference TRBV18 and TRBJ2-5): NAGVMQNPRHLVRRRGQEARLRCSPMKGHSHVYWYRQLPEEGLKFMVYLQKENIIDESGMPKERFSAEFPKEGPSILRIQQVVRGDSAAYFCASSPPRRGGEETQYFGPGTRLLVL.

The V call is TRBV19, the J call TRBJ1-5; D not certain. The CDR3 covers 13 residues. The V end was cut by 10 bases, the J end by 6 bases, with 16 bases between. Germline assignment: CDR1 LNHDA and CDR2 SQIVND (reference sequence). CDR3 DNA sequence: TGTGCCACCCAAGGGTTATGGTCTCAGCCCCAGCATTTT. This gives the protein CATQGLWSQPQHF.

The chain carries TRBV12-3 or TRBV12-4 and TRBJ2-1; 8 bases map to TRBD1. The V segment lost 6 bases and the J segment 3 bases; nucleotides outside the gene matches: 7. This CDR3 has 15 amino acids. CDR3 amino acids: CASRQTGGGYNEQFF. The CDR3, as DNA: TGTGCCAGCAGACAAACAGGGGGAGGCTACAATGAGCAGTTCTTC.

This chain links TRBV20-1 with TRBJ2-7; 11 nucleotides line up with TRBD2. Trimming removed 0 bases from V and 3 bases from J; junction bases left unmatched: 7. This CDR3 has 16 residues. From germline, CDR1 is DFQATT and CDR2 SNEGSKA (reference sequence). As DNA, the CDR3 is TGCAGTGCTAGAGAATCGACTAGCGGGATAAACTACGAGCAGTACTTC. Its translation: CSARESTSGINYEQYF.

In its sample, this clonotype was seen a few times. This sequence joins TRBV11-2 and TRBJ2-3; the match to TRBD2 covers 11 bases. The length of the CDR3 is 16 residues. V shed 5 bases and J 4 bases; nucleotides not matched to a gene: 8. Germline CDR1 is SGHAT and CDR2 is FQNNGV. The CDR3 DNA reads TGTGCCAGCAGCCCGGCTAGCGGGGGGAGGCCAGATACGCAGTATTTT. It is translated as CASSPASGGRPDTQYF. Based on the CDR3 plus reference TRBV11-2 and TRBJ2-3, the full variable domain is EAGVAQSPRYKIIEKRQSVAFWCNPISGHATLYWYQQILGQGPKLLIQFQNNGVVDDSQLPKDRFSAERLKGVDSTLKIQPAKLEDSAVYLCASSPASGGRPDTQYFGPGTRLTVL.

V gene TRBV7-9 combines with J gene TRBJ1-2, with D possibly being TRBD1 (5 bases). There are 15 residues in the CDR3. The V end lost 5 bases, the J end lost 5 bases, and 18 bases lay between the germline ends. The germline gives CDR1 SEHNR, CDR2 FQNEAQ (reference sequence). The CDR3 here is CASSAYTTGGYGYTF. The CDR3 nucleotides are TGTGCCAGCAGCGCCTACACTACAGGAGGATATGGCTACACCTTC.

As concerns this clonotype: One end of the junction fails to match germline, which may point to a read error. This rearrangement joins TRBV3-1 to TRBJ1-4, with D possibly matching TRBD1 (6 bases). CDR1 and CDR2 from the germline V gene are LGHDT and YNNKEL (reference sequence). The CDR3 sequence is 16 residues long. The CDR3: CVSSRRTASTNEKLFF. CDR3 DNA sequence: TGTGTCAGCAGCCGACGGACAGCGTCAACTAATGAAAAACTGTTTTTT.

This clonotype was counted many times. The chain uses TRBV20-1 and TRBJ2-2; 7 nucleotides agree with TRBD2. V shed 0 bases and J 2 bases; nucleotides not matched to a gene: 6. This CDR3 has 16 residues. From germline, CDR1 is DFQATT and CDR2 SNEGSKA (reference sequence). CDR3 amino acids: CSARDRRGGNTGELFF. In DNA, the CDR3 is TGCAGTGCTAGAGATCGTCGCGGGGGTAACACCGGGGAGCTGTTTTTT.

The chain uses TRBV12-3 or TRBV12-4 and TRBJ2-3, with D perhaps being TRBD1 or TRBD2 (5 bases each). The CDR3 totals 14 residues. V lost 1 base and J 4 bases, leaving 9 bases between the germline ends. The CDR3 sequence is CASSLGGPADTQYF. The CDR3 bases are TGTGCCAGCAGTTTAGGGGGACCGGCAGATACGCAGTATTTT.

By share, this clonotype counts as medium-sized. This rearrangement joins TRBV20-1 to TRBJ2-3; D is unclear. The CDR3 loop spans 13 amino acids. Per germline, CDR1 DFQATT and CDR2 SNEGSKA (reference sequence). The ends were cut back, 1 base at V and 1 base at J, with 6 bases in the middle. CDR3 loop: CSARVTGTDTQYF. CDR3 sequence (DNA): TGCAGTGCTAGAGTCACGGGCACAGATACGCAGTATTTT.

V and J are TRBV6-5 and TRBJ2-5, with 9 nucleotides matching TRBD2. Germline CDR1 and CDR2: MNHEY and SVGAGI. V dropped 0 bases and J dropped 0; count of bases not matched to a gene: 8. The length of the CDR3 is 18 residues. CDR3 bases: TGTGCCAGCAGTTACTCGAACAGGCTAGCGGGGAACCAAGAGACCCAGTACTTC. It specifies CASSYSNRLAGNQETQYF.

Ten or more counts support this clonotype. This chain joins TRBV20-1 and TRBJ1-1, with 10 positions matching TRBD1. V shed 6 bases, J shed 5 bases, and the junction held 6 bases outside the gene matches. The CDR3 loop spans 13 amino acids. Germline CDR1 DFQATT, CDR2 SNEGSKA (reference sequence). CDR3 nucleotides: TGCAGTGCAAAGACAGGGGGCCAGACTGAAGCTTTCTTT. It encodes CSAKTGGQTEAFF.

The chain is built from TRBV3-1 and TRBJ2-3, with D tentatively TRBD1 or TRBD2 (5 bases each). The V end was cut by 11 bases, the J end by 0 bases, with 27 bases between. CDR1 and CDR2 from the germline V gene are LGHDT and YNNKEL (reference sequence). The CDR3 has 18 amino acids. CDR3 protein: CAFYSLVRGLSSTDTQYF. In DNA form, the CDR3 reads TGTGCCTTCTACAGTTTGGTCCGGGGCCTCTCTAGCACAGATACGCAGTATTTT.

The table lists this clonotype with many counts. V and J are TRBV12-3 or TRBV12-4 and TRBJ1-5; D remains unclear. There are 15 residues in the CDR3. The ends were cut back, 3 bases at V and 0 bases at J, with 9 bases in the middle. CDR3 coding DNA: TGTGCCAGCAGTTTGTCAGGTTATAGCAATCAGCCCCAGCATTTT. As protein: CASSLSGYSNQPQHF.

The chain carries TRBV27 and TRBJ2-3; D possibly corresponds to TRBD1 (6 bases). Germline V gives CDR1 MNHEY, CDR2 SMNVEV (reference sequence). This CDR3 comprises 13 residues. V was clipped by 4 bases and J by 2 bases, with 7 bases between them. The CDR3 DNA reads TGTGCCAGCAGTTGGACAGCCACAGATACGCAGTATTTT. As protein: CASSWTATDTQYF.

This clonotype showed up many times. This chain uses TRBV20-1 with TRBJ2-5, with D tentatively TRBD1 (6 bases). Germline CDR1 DFQATT, CDR2 SNEGSKA (reference sequence). The CDR3 totals 14 residues. The V end lost 3 bases, the J end lost 1 base, and 12 bases lay between the germline ends. The CDR3 is CSASRDTFQETQYF. The CDR3 DNA sequence: TGCAGTGCTAGCCGGGACACCTTCCAAGAGACCCAGTACTTC.

This clonotype has a count of ten or more. The rearrangement links TRBV29-1 to TRBJ2-1; 9 nucleotides match TRBD2. The junction had 16 bases not matched to a gene; V was cut back by 6 bases and J by 7 bases. Germline lookup yields CDR1 SQVTM and CDR2 ANQGSEA. The CDR3 is made up of 16 amino acids. CDR3 sequence reads: CSVPGLAWATGNEQFF. The CDR3 coding sequence is TGCAGCGTGCCGGGACTAGCATGGGCCACGGGGAATGAGCAGTTCTTC.

This clonotype was seen many times. This chain uses TRBV20-1 with TRBJ1-4; D unclear. Germline values: CDR1 DFQATT, CDR2 SNEGSKA (reference sequence). The CDR3 has 11 amino acids. V shed 4 bases and J shed 12 bases, with 12 bases lying between them. For the CDR3, the DNA is TGCAGTGCTACGGACCGGCTAGAACTGTTTTTT. Translating gives CSATDRLELFF.

This clonotype was seen repeatedly, ten times or more. This chain joins TRBV5-1 and TRBJ2-7; D is undetermined. Germline V gene lookup returns CDR1 SGHRS and CDR2 YFSETQ. The V end lost 6 bases, the J end lost 1 base, and 14 bases lay between the germline ends. The CDR3 contains 14 residues. CDR3 sequence reads: CASTTDPASYEQYF. CDR3 sequence (DNA): TGCGCCAGCACCACCGACCCGGCGTCCTACGAGCAGTACTTC.